A selection of T cell receptor beta chains follows, all from one sample in a study of blood T cells in healthy people across ages. A single record per CDR3 protein comes from TCRdb applying MiXCR to the 5' RACE reads. In the table there are 800,000 or so distinct CDR3 sequences, roughly 25% of which are singletons. The same sample was also used in a study of T cells of mothers and their children.

The sequenced sample was blood. The source of these receptors is a boy aged 5-17 years in good health. CDR3s include the opening cysteine and the closing phenylalanine or tryptophan. A D gene is named only where the DNA matches it firmly. Expanded clones are given a class, and other clones once, few, many or no size at all.

>TRBJ2-3|many|TRBD2|TRBV4-1
TGCGCCAGCAGTTTAATTAGCGGGGGGGCGTCAGATACGCAGTATTTT
CASSLISGGASDTQYF
>TRBJ2-7|few|.|TRBV12-3/TRBV12-4
TGTGCCAGCAGTTTGGGGGTCAGGTACGAGCAGTACTTC
CASSLGVRYEQYF
>TRBJ2-3|.|.|TRBV24-1
TGTGCCACCAGCGGACAAGTTTCCCTTCCAGATACGCAGTATTTT
CATSGQVSLPDTQYF
>TRBJ2-2|few|.|TRBV6-2/TRBV6-3
TGTGCCAGCAGTTACCTCCGACAGTCATACACCGGGGAGCTGTTTTTT
CASSYLRQSYTGELFF
>TRBJ2-7|few|TRBD2|TRBV20-1
TGCAGTGCACCGCCTAGCGGGAGTAGGTACGAGCAGTACTTC
CSAPPSGSRYEQYF
>TRBJ2-2|.|.|TRBV5-1
TGCGCCAGCAGCGATATTGGCACCGGGGAGCTGTTTTTT
CASSDIGTGELFF
>TRBJ1-5|.|TRBD1|TRBV4-1
TGCGCCAGCAGCCAGTATACAGGGGGACTAGGCAATCAGCCCCAGCATTTT
CASSQYTGGLGNQPQHF
>TRBJ2-5|.|TRBD2|TRBV5-5
TGTGCCAGCAGCCCCGGACTAGCGGTGTACCAAGAGACCCAGTACTTC
CASSPGLAVYQETQYF
>TRBJ1-1|.|.|TRBV10-3
TGTGCCACCCACCCGGAATATTCGACAGGGAACACTGAAGCTTTCTTT
CATHPEYSTGNTEAFF
>TRBJ2-1|few|.|TRBV29-1
TGCAGCGTTGCTACAGATTACAATGAGCAGTTCTTC
CSVATDYNEQFF
>TRBJ2-1|many|.|TRBV15
TGTGCCACCAGCGGGGGCCCCGACCCCAATGAGCAGTTCTTC
CATSGGPDPNEQFF
>TRBJ2-1|few|.|TRBV9
TGTGCCAGCAGCGTTAACCCCCGGATGGAGGGCAGGAAGAATGAGCAGTTCTTC
CASSVNPRMEGRKNEQFF
>TRBJ2-5|.|.|TRBV14
TGTGCCAGCAGCCGTACAGGGTTGGAGACCCAGTACTTC
CASSRTGLETQYF
>TRBJ1-2|.|.|TRBV12-3/TRBV12-4
TGTGCCAGCAGTTTAGGCGGCGGCCAAGGGCGCTATGGCTACACCTTC
CASSLGGGQGRYGYTF
>TRBJ2-1|.|.|TRBV5-1
TGCGCCAGCAGCTTGTCTCCCGGTAAGGGAGATGAGCAGTTCTTC
CASSLSPGKGDEQFF
>TRBJ2-1|.|TRBD2|TRBV12-3/TRBV12-4
TGTGCCAGCAGTGGACTGGGTAGCGGGGGGGAATCCTACAATGAGCAGTTCTTC
CASSGLGSGGESYNEQFF
>TRBJ2-7|.|TRBD1|TRBV28
TGTGCCAGCAGTTCAACAGGGGACGGTTTCGGCGAGCAGTACTTC
CASSSTGDGFGEQYF
>TRBJ2-5|.|TRBD2|TRBV2
TGTGCCAGTAACGAGGGACTAGGGTATTTAGAGACCCAGTACTTC
CASNEGLGYLETQYF
>TRBJ1-5|.|.|TRBV7-2
TGTGCCAGCAGCTTAGGGTGGGGGGATATGGATCAGCCCCAGCATTTT
CASSLGWGDMDQPQHF
>TRBJ2-1|.|.|TRBV6-6
TGTGCCAGCAGTTACGCAGGTTCCTCTTACAATGAGCAGTTCTTC
CASSYAGSSYNEQFF
>TRBJ1-1|few|TRBD1|TRBV6-2/TRBV6-3
TGTGCCAGCAGTTACTTTGGGACAGTCGTGTTTGGAACTGAAGCTTTCTTT
CASSYFGTVVFGTEAFF
>TRBJ2-5|few|.|TRBV10-3
TGTGCCATCAGTAAAGGGGCGGGGGAGACCCAGTACTTC
CAISKGAGETQYF
>TRBJ1-5|.|TRBD1|TRBV4-3
TGCGCCAGCAGCCTCGACAGGGGGTATAGCAATCAGCCCCAGCATTTT
CASSLDRGYSNQPQHF
>TRBJ2-2|few|.|TRBV7-2
TGTGCCAGCAGCTTATGGGTTAGCGGGGAGCTGTTTTTT
CASSLWVSGELFF
>TRBJ2-1|few|TRBD2|TRBV5-1
TGCGCCAGCAGCTTGGAAGGACTAGAAGACTACAATGAGCAGTTCTTC
CASSLEGLEDYNEQFF
>TRBJ2-5|.|.|TRBV25-1
TGTGCCAGCAGTCCATATTCTGTGGTCTCGGAGACCCAGTACTTC
CASSPYSVVSETQYF